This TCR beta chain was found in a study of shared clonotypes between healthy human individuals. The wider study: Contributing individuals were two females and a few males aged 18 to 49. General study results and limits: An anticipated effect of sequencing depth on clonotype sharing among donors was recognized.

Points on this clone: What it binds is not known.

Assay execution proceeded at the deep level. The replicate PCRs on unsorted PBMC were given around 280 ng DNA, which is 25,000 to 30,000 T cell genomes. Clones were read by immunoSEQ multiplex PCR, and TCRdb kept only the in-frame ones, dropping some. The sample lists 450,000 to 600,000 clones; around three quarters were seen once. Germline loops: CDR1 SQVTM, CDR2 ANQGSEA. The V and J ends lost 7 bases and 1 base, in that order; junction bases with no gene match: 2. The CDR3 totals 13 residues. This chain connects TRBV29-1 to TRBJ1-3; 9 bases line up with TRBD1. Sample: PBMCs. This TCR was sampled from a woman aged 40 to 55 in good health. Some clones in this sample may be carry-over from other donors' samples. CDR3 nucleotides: TGCAGCGGACAGGGGGATTCTGGAAACACCATATATTTT. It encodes CSGQGDSGNTIYF.